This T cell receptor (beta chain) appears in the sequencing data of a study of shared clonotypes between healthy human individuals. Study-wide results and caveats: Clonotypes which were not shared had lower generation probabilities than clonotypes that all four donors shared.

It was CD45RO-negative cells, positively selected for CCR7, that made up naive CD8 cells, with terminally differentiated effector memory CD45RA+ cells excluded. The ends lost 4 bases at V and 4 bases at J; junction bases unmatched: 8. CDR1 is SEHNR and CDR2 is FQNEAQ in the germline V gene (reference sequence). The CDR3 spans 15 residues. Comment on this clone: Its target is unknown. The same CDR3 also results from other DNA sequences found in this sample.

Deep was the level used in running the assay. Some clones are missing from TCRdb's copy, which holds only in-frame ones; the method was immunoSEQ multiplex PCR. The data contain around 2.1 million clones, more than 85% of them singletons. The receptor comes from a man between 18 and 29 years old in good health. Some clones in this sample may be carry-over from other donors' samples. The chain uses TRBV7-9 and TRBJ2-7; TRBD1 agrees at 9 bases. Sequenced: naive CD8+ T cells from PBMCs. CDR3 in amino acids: CASSSPGQGVYEQYF. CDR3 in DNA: TGTGCCAGCAGCTCTCCGGGACAGGGTGTTTACGAGCAGTACTTC.